A single sample gave rise to the 28 T cell receptor beta chains below, sequenced in a study of OX40 agonist ivuxolimab in advanced cancers. Some clones are missing from TCRdb's copy, which holds only in-frame ones; the method was immunoSEQ multiplex PCR. The table has 70,000 to 85,000 clones, roughly 90% seen once; the top ten hold around 0.69%. The material was CD4+ or CD8+ T cells sorted from blood, obtained in a trial of the OX40 agonist ivuxolimab. The receptors shown here come from an adult with an advanced solid tumor such as melanoma, head and neck, liver or kidney cancer.

The rearrangement joins TRBV7-2 to TRBJ1-1; D gene uncertain. V dropped 0 bases and J dropped 0 bases, with 5 bases sitting between them. CDR1 and CDR2 (germline): SGHTA, FQGNSA. The CDR3 is 14 amino acids. DNA for the CDR3: TGTGCCAGCAGCTTAGCACAGTTGAACACTGAAGCTTTCTTT. As protein: CASSLAQLNTEAFF.

The sample holds one count of this clone. The CDR3 region has the DNA TGTGCCAGCAGCCACATTGCGGGAGGTCTGTCGGAGACCCAGTACTTC. It codes for CASSHIAGGLSETQYF. This chain uses TRBV14 with TRBJ2-5; 8 positions match TRBD2. The V and J ends lost 3 bases and 5 bases, in that order; junction bases with no gene match: 11. This CDR3 is 16 amino acids long. From germline, CDR1 is SGHDN and CDR2 FVKESK. Supplemented by reference TRBV14 and TRBJ2-5, the full variable domain reads EAGVTQFPSHSVIEKGQTVTLRCDPISGHDNLYWYRRVMGKEIKFLLHFVKESKQDESGMPNNRFLAERTGGTYSTLKVQPAELEDSGVYFCASSHIAGGLSETQYFGPGTRLLVL.

This clone was seen more than once but under ten times. The CDR3 sequence: CASSYSPGTPYEQYF. The CDR3, as DNA: TGTGCCAGCAGTTACTCGCCGGGAACTCCGTACGAGCAGTACTTC. The chain joins TRBV6-5 to TRBJ2-7; D is possibly TRBD2 (5 bases). From germline, CDR1 is MNHEY and CDR2 SVGAGI. V dropped 0 bases and J dropped 4 bases, with 13 bases sitting between them. This CDR3 has 15 amino acids.

The gene calls are TRBV23-1 and TRBJ2-7; 10 positions match TRBD2. TRBV23-1 is recorded as an ORF, its role being uncertain. V trimming: 7 bases; J trimming: 3 bases; junction bases outside the gene matches: 12. CDR3 length: 16 amino acids. CDR3 region: CASTLAGETPYYEQYF. In DNA, the CDR3 is TGCGCCAGCACTCTAGCGGGGGAGACCCCCTACTACGAGCAGTACTTC.

This clone is a singleton in its sample. The chain joins TRBV5-1 to TRBJ1-1; D ambiguous. Trimming removed 0 bases at V and 1 base at J, with 10 bases between. Germline CDR1 reads SGHRS; CDR2 reads YFSETQ. The CDR3 covers 15 residues. Written as DNA, the CDR3 is TGCGCCAGCAGCTTGGCATGGGCAGCGAACACTGAAGCTTTCTTT. Translated, it gives CASSLAWAANTEAFF.

The CDR3 DNA reads as TGCGCCAGCAGCTTGAGACAAGACTACGAGCAGTACTTC. It translates to CASSLRQDYEQYF. The gene calls are TRBV5-1 and TRBJ2-7; D gene ambiguous. Germline V CDR1 and CDR2: SGHRS, YFSETQ. Trimming removed 1 base from V and 3 bases from J, with 8 bases in between. This CDR3 contains 13 residues.

The J gene is TRBJ1-5, the V gene TRBV7-8; D might be TRBD1 (6 bases). The CDR3 has 14 residues. V dropped 2 bases and J dropped 4 bases, with 9 bases sitting between them. CDR1 is SGHVS and CDR2 is FQNEAQ in the germline V gene. The CDR3 DNA reads as TGTGCCAGCAGCTTAAAGGGGGTGAATCAGCCCCAGCATTTT. It translates to CASSLKGVNQPQHF.

The V call is TRBV23-1, the J call TRBJ2-5; tentative D call: TRBD1 (6 bases). The DNA end favors TRBJ2-7, so the J call may be wrong. TRBV23-1 is recorded as an ORF, its role being uncertain. The length of the CDR3 is 15 residues. In nucleotides, the CDR3 is TGCGCCAGCAGTCCTGAGACAGGCATCGCCTACGAGCAGTACTTC. It is translated as CASSPETGIAYEQYF.

The chain is built from TRBV28 and TRBJ2-1; 14 bases fit TRBD2. Germline lookup yields CDR1 MDHEN and CDR2 SYDVKM. The trim removed 3 bases at V and 8 bases at J, leaving 6 bases unmatched. The CDR3 contains 16 residues. The CDR3 here is CASSLIGLAGGHEQFF. DNA for the CDR3: TGTGCCAGCAGTTTGATAGGACTAGCGGGAGGCCATGAGCAGTTCTTC.

This chain joins TRBV9 and TRBJ1-5; D might be TRBD1 (6 bases). Trimming shortened V by 1 base and J by 3 bases, and 11 bases separated the two germline ends. This CDR3 comprises 15 residues. Germline CDR1 is SGDLS and CDR2 is YYNGEE. The CDR3, as DNA: TGTGCCAGCAGCGTAAGTGGACAGCCCAATCAGCCCCAGCATTTT. Protein: CASSVSGQPNQPQHF.

The chain carries TRBV7-9 and TRBJ1-3, with no clear D. Germline CDR1 reads SEHNR; CDR2 reads FQNEAQ (reference sequence). CDR3 length: 18 amino acids. Trimming removed 0 bases from V and 1 base from J, with 16 bases in between. CDR3 coding DNA: TGTGCCAGCAGCTTAGCCAAACAGAGTAGGTTATCTGGAAACACCATATATTTT. This sequence encodes CASSLAKQSRLSGNTIYF.

The CDR3 loop reads CASSLTGGYEQYF. The CDR3 coding sequence is TGTGCCAGCAGTTTAACAGGAGGATACGAGCAGTACTTC. This chain connects TRBV28 to TRBJ2-7; TRBD1 or TRBD2 may be the D gene (5 bases each). Deletions cut 2 bases from V and 4 bases from J, with 9 bases between. Germline V CDR1 and CDR2: MDHEN, SYDVKM. This CDR3 spans 13 amino acids.

Points on this clone: An end of the junction does not agree with germline; a read error may underlie this. This CDR3 reads CASRQAAVLAEDTDTQYF. The CDR3 DNA sequence: TGCGCCAGCAGGCAAGCCGCCGTACTAGCGGAGGACACAGATACGCAGTATTTT. V and J are TRBV4-3 and TRBJ2-3; TRBD2 matches at 8 bases. This CDR3 region has 18 residues. Germline CDR1 and CDR2: LGHNA and YSLEER.

This clone was counted a few times. V is TRBV5-1 and J is TRBJ2-7; 8 nucleotides line up with TRBD1. CDR3 size: 15 residues. With 3 bases clipped from V and 3 bases from J, the junction kept 8 bases outside the gene matches. Germline CDR1 is SGHRS and CDR2 is YFSETQ. The CDR3 reads CASSSGQVINYEQYF. The CDR3 DNA reads as TGCGCCAGCAGCTCGGGACAGGTGATTAACTACGAGCAGTACTTC.

The V and J genes are TRBV28 and TRBJ2-1; possible D gene TRBD2, 6 bases. The CDR3 is 13 amino acids. Per germline, CDR1 MDHEN and CDR2 SYDVKM. V was pared by 6 bases and J by 8 bases, with 14 bases between. The CDR3 spells CASREGGKDEQFF. The CDR3 nucleotides are TGTGCCAGCAGGGAGGGAGGTAAGGATGAGCAGTTCTTC.

The V gene is TRBV28, the J gene TRBJ2-3; either TRBD1 or TRBD2 may fit D (5 bases each). This CDR3 has 15 residues. V lost 2 bases and J 6 bases, leaving 15 bases between the germline ends. The V gene's germline CDR1 is MDHEN and CDR2 SYDVKM. The CDR3: CASSLHGAGRDTQYF. The CDR3 DNA is TGTGCCAGCAGTTTACACGGGGCCGGTCGGGATACGCAGTATTTT.

The rearrangement joins TRBV11-2 to TRBJ1-2, with a possible D match to TRBD1 (5 bases). V was cut by 5 bases and J by 8 bases, with 15 bases left in between. CDR1 is SGHAT and CDR2 is FQNNGV in the germline V gene. This CDR3 has 13 residues. In nucleotides, the CDR3 is TGTGCCAGCAGCCGTGACAGCATTGACGGCTACACCTTC. Amino acid sequence: CASSRDSIDGYTF.

The V call is TRBV2, the J call TRBJ2-7, with unresolved D. The ends were cut back, 6 bases at V and 3 bases at J, with 9 bases in the middle. Germline V gene lookup returns CDR1 SNHLY and CDR2 FYNNEI. The CDR3 length is 12 residues. CDR3 in amino acids: CASRGQNYEQYF. For the CDR3, the DNA is TGTGCCAGCAGAGGTCAGAACTACGAGCAGTACTTC.

The chain combines TRBV28 with TRBJ1-2; 12 nucleotides line up with TRBD1. V dropped 5 bases and J dropped 8; count of bases not matched to a gene: 9. The germline V gene encodes CDR1 MDHEN and CDR2 SYDVKM. The CDR3 runs 15 residues. The CDR3 region is CASSPPWGQGAGYTF. CDR3 DNA sequence: TGTGCCAGCAGTCCGCCTTGGGGACAGGGGGCCGGCTACACCTTC.

The chain recombines TRBV30 with TRBJ2-2, with 8 bases lining up with TRBD1. The CDR3 spans 16 residues. Germline V gene data show CDR1 as GTSNPN and CDR2 as SVGIG (reference sequence). V dropped 3 bases and J dropped 5; count of bases not matched to a gene: 11. CDR3 sequence: CAWSRGQGSVTGELFF. The CDR3, as DNA: TGTGCCTGGAGCCGTGGACAGGGATCGGTTACCGGGGAGCTGTTTTTT.

J is TRBJ1-1 and V is TRBV19, with 8 bases lining up with TRBD1. The CDR3 has 14 residues. J lost 0 bases, V lost 6 bases, and 3 bases had no gene match. Germline CDR1 reads LNHDA; CDR2 reads SQIVND (reference sequence). The CDR3 spells CASRRQGMNTEAFF. The CDR3 nucleotides read TGTGCCAGTAGGAGACAGGGGATGAACACTGAAGCTTTCTTT.

V is TRBV30 and J is TRBJ2-4; D is undetermined. The CDR3 spans 16 residues. Between the trimmed V and J ends, which lost 0 bases and 0 bases, there was a span of 12 bases. In germline, CDR1 is GTSNPN, CDR2 SVGIG (reference sequence). The chain's CDR3 is CAWSVRVTLAKNIQYF. In DNA, the CDR3 is TGTGCCTGGAGTGTACGGGTTACCCTAGCCAAAAACATTCAGTACTTC.

V usage is TRBV11-3 and J usage is TRBJ2-5; D not resolved. V gave up 5 bases and J gave up 3 bases, with 25 bases separating them. CDR3 length equals 18 residues. Germline V gene lookup returns CDR1 SGHNT and CDR2 YENEEA. This chain's CDR3 is CASSLAFGHGRIEETQYF. Here the CDR3 DNA reads TGTGCCAGCAGCCTCGCTTTTGGCCATGGGCGAATCGAAGAGACCCAGTACTTC. Full variable domain (rest looked up from reference TRBV11-3 and TRBJ2-5): EAGVVQSPRYKIIEKKQPVAFWCNPISGHNTLYWYLQNLGQGPELLIRYENEEAVDDSQLPKDRFSAERLKGVDSTLKIQPAELGDSAVYLCASSLAFGHGRIEETQYFGPGTRLLVL.

This chain joins TRBV19 and TRBJ2-1; tentative D call: TRBD2 (5 bases). Germline V gene lookup returns CDR1 LNHDA and CDR2 SQIVND (reference sequence). Trimming stripped 7 bases from V and 6 bases from J, with 13 bases between. The length of the CDR3 is 13 residues. The DNA of the CDR3 is TGTGCCAGTACGAGAGGGCCCCGCAATGAGCAGTTCTTC. Its translation is CASTRGPRNEQFF.

CDR3: CASSSLLLDSYNEQFF. CDR3 in DNA: TGTGCCAGCAGCTCCTTATTACTAGACTCCTACAATGAGCAGTTCTTC. V and J are TRBV11-2 and TRBJ2-1; a weak D match, TRBD2 (5 bases). V was cut by 4 bases and J by 0 bases, with 13 bases left in between. CDR1 is SGHAT, CDR2 FQNNGV, per germline. This CDR3 region has 16 residues.

The rearrangement uses TRBV28 and TRBJ2-4, with D possibly being TRBD1 (5 bases). There are 13 residues in the CDR3. The V end was cut by 5 bases, the J end by 6 bases, with 11 bases between. Germline loops: CDR1 MDHEN, CDR2 SYDVKM. CDR3 loop: CASSPPQGNIQYF. The CDR3 region has the DNA TGTGCCAGCAGTCCGCCCCAGGGAAACATTCAGTACTTC. Drawing the rest from reference TRBV28 and TRBJ2-4, the complete variable domain is DVKVTQSSRYLVKRTGEKVFLECVQDMDHENMFWYRQDPGLGLRLIYFSYDVKMKEKGDIPEGYSVSREKKERFSLILESASTNQTSMYLCASSPPQGNIQYFGAGTRLSVL.

The chain uses TRBV19 and TRBJ2-1, with D tentatively TRBD2 (6 bases). Trimming pared 5 bases from V and 6 bases from J, leaving 20 bases between. Germline V gene sequence: CDR1 LNHDA, CDR2 SQIVND (reference sequence). The CDR3 consists of 16 residues. The chain's CDR3 is CASSEIPGLWINEQFF. CDR3 nucleotides: TGTGCCAGTAGTGAAATCCCGGGACTCTGGATCAATGAGCAGTTCTTC. The variable domain in full, completed from reference TRBV19 and TRBJ2-1, reads DGGITQSPKYLFRKEGQNVTLSCEQNLNHDAMYWYRQDPGQGLRLIYYSQIVNDFQKGDIAEGYSVSREKKESFPLTVTSAQKNPTAFYLCASSEIPGLWINEQFFGPGTRLTVL.

V is TRBV4-2 and J is TRBJ1-2, with D perhaps TRBD1 (6 bases). CDR3 size: 16 residues. From germline, CDR1 is LGHNA and CDR2 YNFKEQ. V gave up 3 bases and J gave up 6 bases, with 20 bases separating them. The CDR3 reads CASSQNTGHQINGYTF. CDR3 in DNA: TGTGCCAGCAGCCAGAACACAGGGCACCAAATCAATGGCTACACCTTC.